A single sample gave rise to the 7 T cell receptor beta chains below, sequenced in a study of cytomegalovirus exposure and HLA in healthy donors. Some clones are missing from TCRdb's copy, which holds only in-frame ones; the method was immunoSEQ multiplex PCR. The table lists tens of thousands of clones, around 95% of them singletons. The sample taken for sequencing was PBMCs. Source of these receptors: a man aged 18 to 29 in good health and CMV-seropositive.

The genes are TRBV7-2 and TRBJ1-5, with unresolved D. The CDR3 sequence is 13 residues long. Trimming removed 1 base at V and 6 bases at J, with 7 bases between. Germline loops: CDR1 SGHTA, CDR2 FQGNSA. CDR3 residues: CASSLDSSQPQHF. For the CDR3, the DNA is TGTGCCAGCAGCTTAGATTCCAGTCAGCCCCAGCATTTT.

The rearrangement uses TRBV5-6 and TRBJ1-6, with 7 bases that match TRBD1. The CDR3 contains 16 residues. In germline, CDR1 is SGHDT, CDR2 YYEEEE. V lost 2 bases to trimming and J lost 7 bases; unmatched junction nucleotides: 9. DNA for the CDR3: TGTGCCAGCAGCTTCATACAGGGGCCAGGGAATTCACCCCTCCACTTT. Translating gives CASSFIQGPGNSPLHF.

The genes are TRBV6-6 and TRBJ2-7; possible D gene TRBD1, 6 bases. Germline CDR1 and CDR2: MNHNY and SVGAGI (reference sequence). The length of the CDR3 is 15 residues. V was shortened by 7 bases and J by 3 bases, with 19 bases between the two germline ends. This CDR3 is CASTLSRDKYYEQYF. In DNA, the CDR3 is TGTGCCAGCACCTTGTCCCGGGACAAATACTACGAGCAGTACTTC.

The chain uses TRBV4-1 and TRBJ2-3; 12 bases agree with TRBD2. The CDR3 length is 15 residues. With 1 base clipped from V and 4 bases from J, the junction kept 0 bases outside the gene matches. The germline V gene has CDR1 MGHRA and CDR2 YSYEKL. CDR3 nucleotide sequence: TGCGCCAGCAGCCAAGGACTAGCGGGGGCAGATACGCAGTATTTT. Its protein product is CASSQGLAGADTQYF.

This chain connects TRBV7-2 to TRBJ1-1; a weak D match, TRBD1 (5 bases). Trimming removed 5 bases from V and 3 bases from J, with 10 bases in between. The CDR3 is 13 amino acids. Germline V lookup: CDR1 SGHTA, CDR2 FQGNSA. The CDR3 DNA sequence: TGTGCCAGCAGCAGGGGTTGGGACACTGAAGCTTTCTTT. Its protein is CASSRGWDTEAFF.

This clone is a singleton in its sample. This chain uses TRBV6-5 with TRBJ1-4; a possible D gene is TRBD1 (5 bases). The germline CDR1 and CDR2 sequences are MNHEY and SVGAGI. The V and J ends lost 6 bases and 0 bases respectively, with 11 bases between them. CDR3 size: 15 residues. As DNA, the CDR3 is TGTGCCAGCAGACAAGACAGCGCAACTAATGAAAAACTGTTTTTT. It is translated as CASRQDSATNEKLFF.

The chain joins TRBV5-1 to TRBJ2-7; tentatively, D is TRBD2 (6 bases). The germline CDR1 and CDR2 sequences are SGHRS and YFSETQ. The V and J ends lost 5 bases and 3 bases respectively, with 18 bases between them. The CDR3 is 15 amino acids. CDR3 region: CASRTGTPDHYEQYF. The CDR3, as DNA: TGCGCCAGCAGGACCGGGACTCCAGATCACTACGAGCAGTACTTC.